The entry below gives a single T cell receptor (beta chain) sequence along with its context. This CDR3 region has 16 residues. Germline values: CDR1 MNHNS, CDR2 SASEGT. Trimming took 1 base from V and 7 from J, leaving 17 bases between them. The entry originates in a study of shared T cell receptors in the human thymus. Generated by immunoSEQ multiplex PCR, the TCRdb table keeps only in-frame clones and is missing some. Altogether roughly 710,000 clones are present, around 85% being singletons, with the ten largest covering roughly 0.01%. The data were also submitted as part of a second study, on human thymus T cells. That paper adds: The source of the thymus tissue was resections taken during corrective heart surgery. Related research described thymic repertoires that were highly overlapping among unrelated individuals.

V is TRBV6-1 and J is TRBJ1-3; the D gene is possibly TRBD1 (5 bases). The sequenced material came from thymocytes. The clonotype originates from a girl under two years old with a congenital heart defect. CDR3 nucleotides: TGTGCCAGCAGTGAAGGGCTGCAGGGTAATAGTAACACCATATATTTT. It yields the protein CASSEGLQGNSNTIYF.